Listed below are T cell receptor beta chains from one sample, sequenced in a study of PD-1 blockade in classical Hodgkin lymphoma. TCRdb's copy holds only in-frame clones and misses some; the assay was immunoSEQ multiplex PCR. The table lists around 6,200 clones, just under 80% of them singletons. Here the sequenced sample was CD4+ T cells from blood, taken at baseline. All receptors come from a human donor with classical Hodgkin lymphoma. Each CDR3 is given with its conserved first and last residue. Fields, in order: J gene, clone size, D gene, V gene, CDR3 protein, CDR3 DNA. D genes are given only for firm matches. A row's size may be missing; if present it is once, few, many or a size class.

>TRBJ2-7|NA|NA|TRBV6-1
CASKVGSSTYEQYF
TGTGCCAGCAAGGTAGGGTCTTCCACCTACGAGCAGTACTTC
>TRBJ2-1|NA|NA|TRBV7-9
CASTLEGVYNEQFF
TGTGCCAGCACCCTGGAGGGGGTCTACAATGAGCAGTTCTTC
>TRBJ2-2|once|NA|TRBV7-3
CASRSAGNTGELFF
TGTGCCAGCAGGTCGGCAGGGAACACCGGGGAGCTGTTTTTT
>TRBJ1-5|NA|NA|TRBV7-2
CASSPKGLWRDQPQHF
TGTGCCAGCAGCCCAAAAGGTCTGTGGCGAGATCAGCCCCAGCATTTT
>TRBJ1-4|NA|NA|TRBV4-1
CASSQVAGYNEKLFF
TGCGCCAGCAGCCAGGTCGCAGGCTATAATGAAAAACTGTTTTTT
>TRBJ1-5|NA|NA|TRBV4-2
CASSLEVDSNQPQHF
TGTGCCAGCAGCCTAGAGGTCGACAGCAATCAGCCCCAGCATTTT
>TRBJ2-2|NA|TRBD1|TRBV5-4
CASSPGTVGTGELFF
TGTGCCAGCAGCCCGGGGACAGTTGGCACCGGGGAGCTGTTTTTT
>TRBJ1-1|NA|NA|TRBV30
CAWSVQGRKEAFF
TGTGCCTGGAGTGTCCAGGGGAGGAAGGAAGCTTTCTTT
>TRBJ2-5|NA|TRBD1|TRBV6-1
CASSRIDRVQETQYF
TGTGCCAGCAGTAGGATCGACAGGGTCCAAGAGACCCAGTACTTC
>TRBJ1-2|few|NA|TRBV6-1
CASSDWIRGYTF
TGTGCCAGCAGTGACTGGATTCGGGGCTACACCTTC
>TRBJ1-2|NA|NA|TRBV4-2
CASSRKTENYGYTF
TGTGCCAGCAGCCGAAAGACTGAAAACTATGGCTACACCTTC
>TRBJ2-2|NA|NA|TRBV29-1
CSGTGPTGELFF
TGCAGCGGGACGGGACCAACCGGGGAGCTGTTTTTT
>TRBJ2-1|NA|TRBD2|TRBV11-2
CASTGGGSSYNEQFF
TGTGCCAGCACGGGGGGAGGTTCCTCCTACAATGAGCAGTTCTTC
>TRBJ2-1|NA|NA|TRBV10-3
CAISETRGVISEQFF
TGTGCCATCAGTGAAACACGGGGAGTTATTAGTGAGCAGTTCTTC
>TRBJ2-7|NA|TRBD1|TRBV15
CATSGLGQGSYEQYF
TGTGCCACCAGCGGCCTAGGACAGGGCTCCTACGAGCAGTACTTC
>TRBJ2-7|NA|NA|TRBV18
CASSPAANNYEQYF
TGTGCCAGCTCACCAGCCGCCAACAACTACGAGCAGTACTTC
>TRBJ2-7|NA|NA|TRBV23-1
CASSQACPFHEQYF
TGCGCCAGCAGTCAAGCGTGCCCGTTCCACGAGCAGTACTTC
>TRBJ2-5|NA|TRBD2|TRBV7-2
CASSRGLAGGPVETQYF
TGTGCCAGCAGCCGGGGACTAGCGGGGGGGCCGGTAGAGACCCAGTACTTC
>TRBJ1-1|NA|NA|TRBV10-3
CAISTMNTEAFF
TGTGCCATCAGTACCATGAACACTGAAGCTTTCTTT
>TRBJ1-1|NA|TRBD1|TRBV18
CASSPTQGARTEAFF
TGTGCCAGCTCACCAACACAGGGGGCGAGGACTGAAGCTTTCTTT
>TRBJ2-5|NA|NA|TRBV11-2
CASSVAGETQYF
TGTGCCAGCAGCGTAGCCGGGGAGACCCAGTACTTC
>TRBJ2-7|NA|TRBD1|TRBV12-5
CASGLRQGAYEQYF
TGTGCTAGTGGTCTCCGACAGGGGGCCTACGAGCAGTACTTC
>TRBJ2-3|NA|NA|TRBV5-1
CASSLAQGTDTQYF
TGCGCCAGCAGCTTGGCCCAGGGCACAGATACGCAGTATTTT
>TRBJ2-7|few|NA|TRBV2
CASSAQRGGYEQYF
TGTGCCAGCAGTGCCCAGAGGGGAGGCTACGAGCAGTACTTC
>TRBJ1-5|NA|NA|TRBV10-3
CAISESTLQFNQPQHF
TGTGCCATCAGTGAGTCGACTTTACAGTTTAATCAGCCCCAGCATTTT
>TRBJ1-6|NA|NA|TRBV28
CASSSRGRRHFLHF
TGTGCCAGCAGTTCTAGGGGACGGAGACATTTCCTCCACTTT
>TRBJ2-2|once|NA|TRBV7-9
CASSGFTGELFF
TGTGCCAGCAGCGGATTCACCGGGGAGCTGTTTTTT
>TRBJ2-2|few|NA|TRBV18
CASSPSQGYTGELFF
TGTGCCAGCTCACCGTCCCAGGGTTACACCGGGGAGCTGTTTTTT
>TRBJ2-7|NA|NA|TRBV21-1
CASSNPDVGIGYEQYF
TGTGCCAGCAGCAACCCTGACGTCGGAATAGGCTACGAGCAGTACTTC
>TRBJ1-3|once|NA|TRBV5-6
CASRMASSGNTIYF
TGTGCCAGCAGAATGGCCTCGTCTGGAAACACCATATATTTT